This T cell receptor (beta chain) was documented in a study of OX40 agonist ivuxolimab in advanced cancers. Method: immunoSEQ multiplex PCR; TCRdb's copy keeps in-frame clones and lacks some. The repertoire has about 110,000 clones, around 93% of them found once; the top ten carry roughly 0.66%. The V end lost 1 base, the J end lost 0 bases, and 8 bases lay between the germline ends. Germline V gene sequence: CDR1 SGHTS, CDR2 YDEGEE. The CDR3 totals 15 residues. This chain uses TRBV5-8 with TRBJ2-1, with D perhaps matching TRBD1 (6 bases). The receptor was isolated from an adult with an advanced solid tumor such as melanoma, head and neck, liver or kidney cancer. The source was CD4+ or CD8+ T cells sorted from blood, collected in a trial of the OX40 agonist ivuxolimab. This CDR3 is CASSLQGRSYNEQFF. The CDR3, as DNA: TGTGCCAGCAGCTTGCAGGGGCGCTCCTACAATGAGCAGTTCTTC.